This T cell receptor (beta chain) derives from a study of T cell changes during pregnancy in multiple sclerosis. Sequencing used immunoSEQ multiplex PCR; TCRdb keeps in-frame clones, though not all of them. The sample includes 33,000 or so clones, roughly nine tenths seen only once; the top ten take around 10%. V dropped 0 bases and J dropped 4 bases, with 10 bases sitting between them. CDR3 length equals 15 residues. CDR1 is LNHDA, CDR2 SQIVND, per germline (reference sequence). The sample holds one count of this clone. The clonotype originates from a female donor with multiple sclerosis, enrolled in a pregnancy study. The chain links TRBV19 to TRBJ2-1; D is unclear. This sample comprised CD8+ T cells from peripheral blood mononuclear cells, obtained in the third trimester of pregnancy. CDR3 in amino acids: CASSIEAGLYNEQFF. The CDR3 nucleotides are TGTGCCAGTAGTATAGAGGCAGGATTATACAATGAGCAGTTCTTC. The whole variable domain, filled in from reference TRBV19 and TRBJ2-1, reads DGGITQSPKYLFRKEGQNVTLSCEQNLNHDAMYWYRQDPGQGLRLIYYSQIVNDFQKGDIAEGYSVSREKKESFPLTVTSAQKNPTAFYLCASSIEAGLYNEQFFGPGTRLTVL.